A selection of T cell receptor beta chains follows, all from one sample in a study of CD8 T cells in Susac syndrome. TCRdb fed the immunoSEQ multiplex PCR reads into MiXCR, producing one record per CDR3 protein. The sample lists some 70,000 distinct CDR3 sequences, roughly 94% occurring once. Sequencing was carried out using CD8+ T cells from PBMCs. The receptors here all came from a human donor with multiple sclerosis. The conserved cysteine and the conserved F or W are not part of the CDR3 here. Fields, in order: V gene, D gene, CDR3 protein. A D gene is named only where the DNA matches it firmly.

>TRBV20-1|TRBD2
SARGAGELNEQF
>TRBV15|TRBD2
ATSRDASGSPYEQY
>TRBV7-9|NA
ASSLSEGTYEQY
>TRBV5-1|NA
ASSLRNPSGANVLT
>TRBV4-2|NA
ASSQEFRPASSYNEQF
>TRBV29-1|TRBD1
SVVVTGGAYGYT
>TRBV20-1|NA
SAAQGRDYNEQF
>TRBV9|TRBD2
ASSVSGGDSYEQY
>TRBV28|NA
ASSSTMRDTGELF
>TRBV9|NA
ASSASGTGGEKLF
>TRBV19|TRBD1
ASSIWAGTGYGYT
>TRBV30|TRBD2
AADTASGGEQY
>TRBV12-3/TRBV12-4|NA
ASSSALEQH
>TRBV5-6|TRBD1
ASSLGQGEQY
>TRBV12-3/TRBV12-4|NA
ASSLSGTIGQH
>TRBV9|TRBD2
AGKAGSTDTQY
>TRBV7-9|NA
ASRYRSTDTQY
>TRBV28|NA
ASSLGTGEMNTEAF
>TRBV12-3/TRBV12-4|NA
ASSFVANQPQH
>TRBV29-1|TRBD1
SGVQGAPNYGYT
>TRBV29-1|TRBD2
SVFTLAGGSSSTDTQY
>TRBV24-1|NA
ATSDSGQPNQPQH
>TRBV29-1|TRBD1
SVGTGQDFYEQY
>TRBV9|NA
ASSVDGDNYNEQF
>TRBV4-1|NA
ASSQTEDQPQH
>TRBV27|NA
ASSSYESANTGELF
>TRBV29-1|NA
TFRGGSSYNEQF
>TRBV5-4|TRBD2
ASSLGLADYEQY
>TRBV5-1|TRBD2
ASSRTGLADREQF
>TRBV5-6|NA
ASSLGRSGEQF
>TRBV28|NA
ASSLARWESPLH
>TRBV3-1|TRBD1
ASNYTLPGQGDTGELF
>TRBV7-9|NA
ASSPPGSANTEAF
>TRBV6-5|NA
ASSYEGGPQETQY
>TRBV7-9|NA
ASSSPPSGAYEQY
>TRBV28|NA
ASSFRRNYGYT
>TRBV7-9|TRBD1
ASSLGTGGSYT
>TRBV12-3/TRBV12-4|NA
ASRGGAGTEAF
>TRBV7-2|NA
ASSSSPGSTDTQY
>TRBV29-1|NA
SVDKENLQETQY
>TRBV15|NA
ATSTPPASSSYEQY
>TRBV10-3|NA
AISESLEGNQPQH
>TRBV25-1|NA
ASRANEQF
>TRBV27|NA
ASNVRGGGQPQH
>TRBV7-9|TRBD1
ASRELTGGTEAF
>TRBV18|TRBD1
ASSPPGTADNEQF
>TRBV10-3|NA
AISVGDSAYNSPLH
>TRBV5-6|TRBD1
ASSLLPGGVQPQH
>TRBV19|NA
ASENQNTGELF
>TRBV29-1|NA
SVEVGNYGYT
>TRBV13|NA
ASSLGGIGTQTYEQY
>TRBV9|TRBD2
ASSVSSGSLSEQF
>TRBV5-4|TRBD2
ASSLGSSGRAGEQF
>TRBV11-2|TRBD1
ASSAGTEVYEQY
>TRBV2|TRBD1
ASSEGQGYNEQF
>TRBV6-7|NA
ARKGTGYPRNEQF
>TRBV4-3|TRBD2
ASSQDSLAGGNTGELF